The T cell receptor (beta chain) described here comes from a study of blood T cell repertoires in COVID-19. The method was immunoSEQ multiplex PCR; TCRdb's version includes in-frame clones alone and lacks a portion of them. The table includes roughly 180,000 clones, around 81% detected once. The germline V gene encodes CDR1 LGHDT and CDR2 YNNKEL (reference sequence). V trimming: 3 bases; J trimming: 5 bases; junction bases outside the gene matches: 12. CDR3 length equals 16 residues. This clone was recorded only once. The V and J genes are TRBV3-1 (or the pseudogene TRBV3-2) and TRBJ2-7; 8 bases align to TRBD2. The sequence was obtained from a woman aged 40 to 49 with COVID-19, enrolled during active disease. Source material: peripheral blood. This chain's CDR3 is CASSHLSGRASHEQYF. Written as DNA, the CDR3 is TGTGCCAGCAGCCACCTAAGCGGGAGAGCGAGTCACGAGCAGTACTTC.